This passage covers 25 T cell receptor beta chains from one sample sequenced in a study of cytomegalovirus exposure and HLA in healthy donors (TCRdb year 2017). Receptors were amplified or captured by the immunoSEQ multiplex PCR assay. The table was pulled from immuneACCESS by TCRdb, which kept in-frame rearrangements only. Such tables lose some clones; where checked, under half of the loss comes from unresolved V genes, and the rest has no known cause. In all, the sample holds about 200,000 clones, and around 83% of those were seen once. The top ten clonotypes cover over 10% of the sample. The sequenced sample consisted of PBMCs. The receptor source for this set is a woman in her twenties or thirties in good health and CMV-seropositive.

This rearrangement joins TRBV9 to TRBJ2-2; TRBD2 aligns across 11 bases. Unmatched junction bases numbered 0, after V lost 1 base and J lost 1 base. Germline CDR1 and CDR2: SGDLS and YYNGEE. CDR3 size: 16 residues. CDR3 amino acids: CASSVLAGGNTGELFF. CDR3 nucleotide sequence: TGTGCCAGCAGCGTACTAGCGGGAGGGAACACCGGGGAGCTGTTTTTT.

This clone was picked up one time. V and J are TRBV7-2 and TRBJ2-1, with D hard to call. The germline V gene has CDR1 SGHTA and CDR2 FQGNSA. The CDR3 length is 15 residues. V was shortened by 5 bases and J by 3 bases, with 14 bases between the two germline ends. The CDR3 sequence: CASSPTRGGYNEQFF. In DNA, the CDR3 is TGTGCCAGCAGCCCGACCCGAGGTGGCTACAATGAGCAGTTCTTC.

The CDR3 loop is CALGGSVKDTQYF. The CDR3 DNA reads as TGTGCCCTCGGGGGGAGTGTCAAAGATACGCAGTATTTT. This chain uses TRBV6-1 with TRBJ2-3; TRBD2 matches at 7 bases. Germline V gives CDR1 MNHNS, CDR2 SASEGT. The CDR3 totals 13 residues. J lost 5 bases, V lost 11 bases, and 10 bases had no gene match.

This chain links TRBV25-1 with TRBJ2-7; TRBD1 aligns across 9 bases. The CDR3 spans 14 residues. The junction had 8 bases not matched to a gene; V was cut back by 7 bases and J by 4 bases. Germline V gene data show CDR1 as MGHDK and CDR2 as SYGVNS. CDR3 bases: TGTGCCAGCATTGGACAGGGGAAGATGTACGAGCAGTACTTC. Translated, it gives CASIGQGKMYEQYF.

The rearrangement links TRBV10-2 to TRBJ2-7, with TRBD2 identical over 11 bases. Germline V gene data show CDR1 as WSHSY and CDR2 as SAAADI. This CDR3 has 14 residues. After removal of 11 bases from V and 5 bases from J, the junction contained 11 bases not matched to a gene. In nucleotides, the CDR3 is TGCGCCTGCGAGACTAGCGGGGCGGGTCACGAGCAGTACTTC. Protein sequence: CACETSGAGHEQYF.

The chain has TRBV5-4 and TRBJ1-1; D unresolved. The CDR3 runs to 13 residues. Germline CDR1 and CDR2: SGHNT and YYREEE (reference sequence). Trimming stripped 4 bases from V and 1 base from J, with 8 bases between. CDR3 in amino acids: CASSLTENTEAFF. CDR3 DNA sequence: TGTGCCAGCAGCCTTACTGAGAACACTGAAGCTTTCTTT.

The J gene is TRBJ1-2, the V gene TRBV27, with D perhaps TRBD1 (5 bases). Germline assignment: CDR1 MNHEY and CDR2 SMNVEV (reference sequence). The CDR3 has 14 residues. With 0 bases removed from V and 6 bases from J, the gap between germline ends came to 11 bases. In nucleotides, the CDR3 is TGTGCCAGCAGTTTATCCGGCAGGGCGGATGGCTACACCTTC. It is translated as CASSLSGRADGYTF.

This rearrangement joins TRBV30 to TRBJ2-3; the D gene is possibly TRBD2 (5 bases). This CDR3 is built from 14 residues. V gave up 1 base and J gave up 12 bases, with 20 bases separating them. Germline loops: CDR1 GTSNPN, CDR2 SVGIG (reference sequence). CDR3 bases: TGTGCCTGGAGTGGAGGGTGGGCGGTTAATATTCAGTATTTT. Translating gives CAWSGGWAVNIQYF.

This chain joins TRBV19 and TRBJ1-2; perhaps TRBD1 as D (5 bases). The V and J ends lost 7 bases and 4 bases respectively, with 10 bases between them. CDR1 is LNHDA, CDR2 SQIVND, per germline (reference sequence). The CDR3 has 12 residues. DNA of the CDR3: TGTGCCAGTACAGGGCGCGGCTATGGCTACACCTTC. Encoded protein: CASTGRGYGYTF.

The rearrangement joins TRBV10-3 to TRBJ2-5, with TRBD2 as a possible D gene (6 bases). Germline-derived CDR1 and CDR2 are ENHRY and SYGVKD. V was clipped by 3 bases and J by 5 bases, with 10 bases between them. This CDR3 has 13 amino acids. CDR3: CAISETEGETQYF. CDR3 coding DNA: TGTGCCATCAGTGAAACGGAGGGGGAGACCCAGTACTTC.

J is TRBJ2-4 and V is TRBV2, with 7 nucleotides matching TRBD1. The CDR3 totals 17 residues. The J segment lost 3 bases and the V segment lost 6 bases, leaving 14 bases of the junction unmatched. Germline values: CDR1 SNHLY, CDR2 FYNNEI. The CDR3 sequence is CASSRRSDRVGKNIQYF. CDR3 bases: TGTGCCAGCAGCCGACGGAGTGACAGGGTGGGCAAAAACATTCAGTACTTC.

The V call is TRBV2, the J call TRBJ1-5; 9 nucleotides agree with TRBD1. The CDR3 consists of 15 residues. The junction had 5 bases not matched to a gene; V was cut back by 5 bases and J by 3 bases. In germline, CDR1 is SNHLY, CDR2 FYNNEI. The CDR3 is CASSPGQGNNQPQHF. The CDR3 coding sequence is TGTGCCAGCAGTCCGGGACAGGGTAACAATCAGCCCCAGCATTTT. Drawing the rest from reference TRBV2 and TRBJ1-5, the complete variable domain is EPEVTQTPSHQVTQMGQEVILRCVPISNHLYFYWYRQILGQKVEFLVSFYNNEISEKSEIFDDQFSVERPDGSNFTLKIRSTKLEDSAMYFCASSPGQGNNQPQHFGDGTRLSIL.

V and J are TRBV28 and TRBJ1-2; possible D gene TRBD1, 6 bases. CDR1 is MDHEN, CDR2 SYDVKM, per germline. The CDR3 spans 14 residues. Trimming took off 6 bases at V and 5 bases at J, with 16 bases between the two ends. The CDR3 DNA reads as TGTGCCAGCAGCCCCGACAGGACTTTATATGGCTACACCTTC. This translates into CASSPDRTLYGYTF.

The rearrangement uses TRBV5-4 and TRBJ1-5; a possible D gene is TRBD1 (6 bases). Germline V gene data show CDR1 as SGHNT and CDR2 as YYREEE (reference sequence). This CDR3 comprises 14 residues. Trimming cost V 5 bases and J 4 bases, with 13 bases left between them. The CDR3 DNA sequence: TGTGCCAGCAGGGTACAGGGAAGTAATCAGCCCCAGCATTTT. Its translation is CASRVQGSNQPQHF.

The V call is TRBV30, the J call TRBJ2-2, with D perhaps matching TRBD2 (5 bases). Germline V gene sequence: CDR1 GTSNPN, CDR2 SVGIG (reference sequence). This CDR3 is 12 amino acids long. Trimming removed 2 bases at V and 13 bases at J, with 14 bases between. For the CDR3, the DNA is TGTGCCTGGAGTAGAAAGAGCGGAGGGCTGTTTTTT. Encoded protein: CAWSRKSGGLFF.

The chain couples TRBV29-1 to TRBJ2-7; tentatively, D is TRBD1 (5 bases). The CDR3 consists of 12 residues. V was pared by 5 bases and J by 5 bases, with 13 bases between. Germline assignment: CDR1 SQVTM and CDR2 ANQGSEA. CDR3 amino acids: CSVSLLGDEQYF. The CDR3, as DNA: TGCAGCGTTTCCCTCTTAGGGGACGAGCAGTACTTC.

CDR3 residues: CASSDRTGGWDTQYF. CDR3 DNA: TGTGCCAGCAGCGATAGGACAGGGGGCTGGGATACGCAGTATTTT. The chain links TRBV7-6 to TRBJ2-3; TRBD1 matches at 11 bases. V was clipped by 5 bases and J by 6 bases; unmatched bases: 7. This CDR3 is 15 amino acids long. From germline, CDR1 is SGHVS and CDR2 FNYEAQ.

This clone has just a few counts. The chain employs TRBV19 and TRBJ1-5, with a tentative D call TRBD1 (6 bases). This CDR3 contains 15 residues. Looked up from germline, CDR1 is LNHDA and CDR2 is SQIVND (reference sequence). Trimming removed 5 bases at V and 10 bases at J, with 21 bases between. The CDR3 loop is CASSEGDMPTRPQHF. The CDR3 bases are TGTGCCAGTAGTGAGGGGGACATGCCCACGCGACCCCAGCATTTT.

The rearrangement uses TRBV4-2 and TRBJ2-2, with 7 bases fitting TRBD1. J gave up 0 bases and V 4 bases, and 5 bases lay outside the gene matches. Germline V gives CDR1 LGHNA, CDR2 YNFKEQ. This CDR3 contains 16 residues. The CDR3 is CASSPRGLANTGELFF. The CDR3 DNA reads TGTGCCAGCAGCCCGAGGGGGCTCGCGAACACCGGGGAGCTGTTTTTT.

The V and J genes are TRBV5-8 and TRBJ1-2; D gene uncertain. The V gene lost 6 bases and the J gene lost 4 bases, with 7 bases spanning the gap. Germline V gene lookup returns CDR1 SGHTS and CDR2 YDEGEE. The CDR3 runs to 11 residues. The CDR3 protein is CASNKPYGYTF. The CDR3 bases are TGTGCCAGCAACAAACCCTATGGCTACACCTTC.

The chain is built from TRBV11-3 and TRBJ2-3; D gene ambiguous. Looked up from germline, CDR1 is SGHNT and CDR2 is YENEEA. V was pared by 2 bases and J by 4 bases, with 7 bases between. CDR3 size: 13 residues. For the CDR3, the DNA is TGTGCCAGCAGCTTAAACGGTCCAGATACGCAGTATTTT. Encoded protein: CASSLNGPDTQYF.

CDR3 sequence reads: CASRAGYSSYNEQFF. The CDR3 region has the DNA TGTGCCAGCAGGGCGGGCTACAGCTCCTACAATGAGCAGTTCTTC. V is TRBV6-5 and J is TRBJ2-1; a possible D gene is TRBD2 (5 bases). V was pared by 6 bases and J by 0 bases, with 12 bases between. The CDR3 contains 15 residues. Germline V gene sequence: CDR1 MNHEY, CDR2 SVGAGI.

In this sample, this clone turned up a few times. This chain joins TRBV5-1 and TRBJ1-2, with 10 bases fitting TRBD1. The germline V gene has CDR1 SGHRS and CDR2 YFSETQ. J lost 7 bases, V lost 7 bases, and 13 bases had no gene match. This CDR3 comprises 15 residues. The CDR3 DNA sequence: TGCGCCAGCCGCGACAATACGGGACAGGGGTCTGGCTACACCTTC. It encodes CASRDNTGQGSGYTF.

The chain combines TRBV20-1 with TRBJ2-7; a weak D match, TRBD2 (5 bases). This CDR3 region has 11 residues. CDR1 and CDR2 from the germline V gene are DFQATT and SNEGSKA (reference sequence). V was pared by 5 bases and J by 3 bases, with 8 bases between. CDR3 sequence (DNA): TGCAGTGCTCGCGGGTACTACGAGCAGTACTTC. The encoded protein is CSARGYYEQYF.

The V gene is TRBV30, the J gene TRBJ2-7, with a possible D match to TRBD2 (6 bases). This CDR3 is built from 18 residues. Trimming left V 0 bases short and J 5 bases short, with 26 bases between. Germline values: CDR1 GTSNPN, CDR2 SVGIG (reference sequence). CDR3 sequence: CAWSVRFTGGAGRNEQYF. Written as DNA, the CDR3 is TGTGCCTGGAGTGTACGTTTTACTGGTGGGGCAGGGAGGAACGAGCAGTACTTC.